One and the same sample provided the 27 T cell receptor beta chains below, sequenced in a study of regulatory T cells in long-lasting Graves disease. Both iRepertoire HTBI primers and Arm-PCR of CDR3 regions were used to build the TCR beta libraries. TCRdb ran MiXCR on the multiplex PCR reads and lists one entry per CDR3 protein. The sample holds 400,000 to 500,000 distinct CDR3 sequences, around a fifth seen once. Described time point: persistent/refractory GD, antithyroid drugs over 5 years with positive TRAb. PBMCs were the source of the RNA used for TCR sequencing. Sequencing was performed on peripheral blood mononuclear cells (PBMCs), taken when the disease was refractory, from a patient treated with antithyroid drugs. Receptors originate from a female donor with Graves disease.

This clonotype was counted ten times or more. The chain combines TRBV28 with TRBJ2-7; D may match TRBD1 or TRBD2 (7 bases each). Per germline, CDR1 MDHEN and CDR2 SYDVKM. The ends were cut back, 1 base at V and 4 bases at J, with 14 bases in the middle. There are 15 residues in the CDR3. This CDR3 is CASSLFGQGGYEQYF. The CDR3 coding sequence is TGTGCCAGCAGTTTATTTGGGCAGGGGGGGTACGAGCAGTACTTC.

The table lists this clonotype with a few counts. The chain has TRBV4-1 and TRBJ2-7, with D unresolved. Between the trimmed V and J ends, which lost 1 base and 2 bases, there was a span of 9 bases. This CDR3 has 14 residues. The germline V gene has CDR1 MGHRA and CDR2 YSYEKL. CDR3: CASSQAGDPYEQYF. The CDR3, as DNA: TGCGCCAGCAGCCAAGCTGGGGATCCCTACGAGCAGTACTTC.

This clonotype was found many times. The V and J genes are TRBV27 and TRBJ2-7; D gene unclear. CDR3 length: 14 amino acids. Trimming shortened V by 7 bases and J by 2 bases, and 15 bases separated the two germline ends. Germline V gene lookup returns CDR1 MNHEY and CDR2 SMNVEV (reference sequence). Here the CDR3 reads CASMGSGVAYEQYF. CDR3 nucleotides: TGTGCCAGCATGGGCTCCGGAGTCGCCTACGAGCAGTACTTC.

This clonotype has just a few counts. This chain links TRBV7-9 with TRBJ2-5, with D uncertain. The CDR3 has 13 amino acids. Germline CDR1 is SEHNR and CDR2 is FQNEAQ (reference sequence). V was shortened by 6 bases and J by 3 bases, with 11 bases between the two germline ends. The CDR3 reads CASRYDWKETQYF. The CDR3 bases are TGTGCCAGCAGATACGACTGGAAAGAGACCCAGTACTTC.

The genes are TRBV19 and TRBJ1-4, with unresolved D. The CDR3 has 12 amino acids. Germline V gives CDR1 LNHDA, CDR2 SQIVND (reference sequence). V dropped 4 bases and J dropped 5 bases, with 5 bases sitting between them. The CDR3 coding sequence is TGTGCCAGTAGTACCCTGAATGAAAAACTGTTTTTT. Protein: CASSTLNEKLFF.

This clonotype has a count of ten or more. The V gene is TRBV2, the J gene TRBJ2-7, with TRBD1 as a possible D gene (6 bases). The CDR3 length is 14 residues. V was shortened by 1 base and J by 2 bases, with 9 bases between the two germline ends. CDR1 and CDR2 (germline): SNHLY, FYNNEI. The CDR3 loop reads CASSEGTAAYEQYF. In nucleotides, the CDR3 is TGTGCCAGCAGTGAAGGGACAGCAGCCTACGAGCAGTACTTC.

The chain is built from TRBV29-1 and TRBJ1-1, with D unresolved. This CDR3 spans 12 amino acids. CDR1 and CDR2 (germline): SQVTM, ANQGSEA. V shed 8 bases and J shed 6 bases, with 16 bases lying between them. For the CDR3, the DNA is TGCAGCTCCGTGAGCAGTTTGCCTGAAGCTTTCTTT. Translated: CSSVSSLPEAFF.

This clonotype was seen a few times. The chain carries TRBV28 and TRBJ2-7; the match to TRBD1 covers 7 bases. The CDR3 totals 15 residues. Germline V lookup: CDR1 MDHEN, CDR2 SYDVKM. V gave up 6 bases and J gave up 5 bases; unmatched junction bases: 13. CDR3 amino acids: CASRSDRRFRDEQYF. The CDR3, as DNA: TGTGCCAGCAGATCGGACAGGAGGTTTCGGGACGAGCAGTACTTC.

The chain links TRBV11-3 to TRBJ1-2; D is perhaps TRBD1 (5 bases). Between the trimmed V and J ends, which lost 4 bases and 2 bases, there was a span of 14 bases. The germline CDR1 and CDR2 sequences are SGHNT and YENEEA. The length of the CDR3 is 15 residues. CDR3 region: CASSYDFQGNYGYTF. For the CDR3, the DNA is TGTGCCAGCAGCTACGACTTTCAGGGAAACTATGGCTACACCTTC.

This clonotype was seen repeatedly, ten times or more. CDR3: CASTGVQDTIYF. The CDR3 nucleotides read TGTGCCAGCACCGGGGTACAGGACACCATATATTTT. The chain is built from TRBV28 and TRBJ1-3; perhaps TRBD1 as D (5 bases). The CDR3 extends over 12 amino acids. The germline CDR1 and CDR2 sequences are MDHEN and SYDVKM. V shed 7 bases and J shed 8 bases, with 12 bases lying between them. The full variable domain, rest sourced from reference TRBV28 and TRBJ1-3, is DVKVTQSSRYLVKRTGEKVFLECVQDMDHENMFWYRQDPGLGLRLIYFSYDVKMKEKGDIPEGYSVSREKKERFSLILESASTNQTSMYLCASTGVQDTIYFGEGSWLTVV.

This chain links TRBV7-9 with TRBJ1-1, with a possible D match to TRBD1 (5 bases). There are 13 residues in the CDR3. Germline values: CDR1 SEHNR, CDR2 FQNEAQ (reference sequence). Trimming removed 8 bases at V and 3 bases at J, with 13 bases between. The CDR3 DNA sequence: TGTGCCAGCCCGGGGCAGGAGGACACTGAAGCTTTCTTT. As protein: CASPGQEDTEAFF.

This clonotype was counted between two and nine times. The chain employs TRBV9 and TRBJ2-2; D unclear. The V end was cut by 4 bases, the J end by 5 bases, with 12 bases between. From germline, CDR1 is SGDLS and CDR2 YYNGEE. The CDR3 consists of 14 residues. This CDR3 is CASSLLTETGELFF. CDR3 DNA sequence: TGTGCCAGCAGCCTGCTGACTGAGACCGGGGAGCTGTTTTTT.

This chain connects TRBV5-1 to TRBJ2-7; TRBD2 agrees at 14 bases. The CDR3 has 16 residues. Trimming took 1 base from V and 3 from J; bases not matched to a gene: 3. Germline V gives CDR1 SGHRS, CDR2 YFSETQ. The CDR3 sequence: CASSLFGTSGSYEQYF. The CDR3 DNA reads as TGCGCCAGCAGCTTGTTCGGGACTAGCGGGAGCTACGAGCAGTACTTC.

This clonotype occurred a few times. The chain couples TRBV5-1 to TRBJ2-3; TRBD1 might be the D (6 bases). Trimming took off 0 bases at V and 3 bases at J, with 11 bases between the two ends. CDR1 and CDR2 from the germline V gene are SGHRS and YFSETQ. This CDR3 comprises 15 residues. Here the CDR3 DNA reads TGCGCCAGCAGCTTGGCAGGGGCGCCTACAGATACGCAGTATTTT. Translation: CASSLAGAPTDTQYF.

In its sample, this clonotype was seen many times. The gene calls are TRBV28 and TRBJ2-2; maybe TRBD1 (5 bases). V lost 6 bases to trimming and J lost 2 bases, with 13 bases between them. The germline CDR1 and CDR2 sequences are MDHEN and SYDVKM. This CDR3 region has 15 residues. CDR3 bases: TGTGCCAGCAGGATCGGGCAGGGTAACACCGGGGAGCTGTTTTTT. This translates into CASRIGQGNTGELFF.

This clonotype was observed many times. This chain joins TRBV28 and TRBJ1-5, with 7 positions matching TRBD1. From germline, CDR1 is MDHEN and CDR2 SYDVKM. V lost 5 bases and J lost 4; bases outside the gene matches: 11. The CDR3 length is 16 residues. The CDR3 spells CASSGPGGSSNQPQHF. The CDR3 DNA reads TGTGCCAGCAGTGGACCAGGGGGAAGTAGTAATCAGCCCCAGCATTTT.

The chain joins TRBV6-2 or TRBV6-3 to TRBJ2-5, with TRBD2 matching over 11 bases. From germline, CDR1 is MNHEY and CDR2 SVGEGT. The CDR3 extends over 18 amino acids. J was trimmed by 2 bases and V by 2 bases; bases with no gene match: 10. CDR3 in amino acids: CASSYRRTGTSGQETQYF. CDR3 coding DNA: TGTGCCAGCAGTTACCGACGAACCGGGACTAGCGGACAAGAGACCCAGTACTTC.

This clonotype was seen repeatedly, ten times or more. V usage is TRBV6-1 and J usage is TRBJ1-1; 9 bases line up with TRBD1. The length of the CDR3 is 16 residues. The V gene end was trimmed by 7 bases and the J gene end by 4 bases; junction bases not matched to a gene: 13. Germline loops: CDR1 MNHNS, CDR2 SASEGT. This CDR3 reads CASTPGQGGWGTEAFF. In DNA, the CDR3 is TGTGCCAGCACACCGGGACAGGGTGGTTGGGGCACTGAAGCTTTCTTT.

Comments on this clonotype: A much larger clonotype is one base distant, so this may be a read error. The rearrangement links TRBV7-2 to TRBJ1-2, with 9 bases identical to TRBD1. Germline V gives CDR1 SGHTA, CDR2 FQGNSA. The CDR3 is 15 amino acids. CDR3 loop: CASSLSGQGNYDYTF. In DNA, the CDR3 is TGTGCCAGCAGCCTTTCGGGACAGGGAAACTATGACTACACCTTC.

This clonotype has at least ten counts. The V call is TRBV7-9, the J call TRBJ1-2; maybe TRBD1 (6 bases). The CDR3 sequence is 14 residues long. V gave up 1 base and J gave up 2 bases, with 8 bases separating them. CDR1 and CDR2 from the germline V gene are SEHNR and FQNEAQ (reference sequence). CDR3 amino acids: CASSLVGTNYGYTF. CDR3 coding DNA: TGTGCCAGCAGCTTAGTTGGGACAAACTATGGCTACACCTTC. Full variable domain (remainder filled in from reference TRBV7-9 and TRBJ1-2): DTGVSQNPRHKITKRGQNVTFRCDPISEHNRLYWYRQTLGQGPEFLTYFQNEAQLEKSRLLSDRFSAERPKGSFSTLEIQRTEQGDSAMYLCASSLVGTNYGYTFGSGTRLTVV.

Only a few counts were recorded for this clonotype. The chain recombines TRBV13 with TRBJ1-2, with D possibly being TRBD1 (5 bases). Germline values: CDR1 PRHDT, CDR2 FYEKMQ (reference sequence). CDR3 length: 15 amino acids. V was cut by 5 bases and J by 2 bases, with 15 bases left in between. The CDR3 reads CASSPRGNENYGYTF. The CDR3 nucleotides are TGTGCCAGCAGCCCCCGGGGCAACGAGAACTATGGCTACACCTTC.

The sample holds many counts of this clonotype. This rearrangement joins TRBV27 to TRBJ1-1; the D gene is possibly TRBD1 (5 bases). CDR1 is MNHEY, CDR2 SMNVEV, per germline (reference sequence). The CDR3 spans 14 residues. V lost 8 bases, J lost 1 base, and 14 bases lay in between. CDR3 DNA: TGTGCCAGCTTTCCGCCGGGACCGAACACTGAAGCTTTCTTT. Translated, it gives CASFPPGPNTEAFF.

This clonotype was observed many times. This sequence joins TRBV28 and TRBJ1-3; D gene uncertain. Between the trimmed V and J ends, which lost 2 bases and 0 bases, there was a span of 11 bases. The CDR3 runs 16 residues. From germline, CDR1 is MDHEN and CDR2 SYDVKM. In DNA, the CDR3 is TGTGCCAGCAGTTTAGTCGGTCATAGCTCTGGAAACACCATATATTTT. Protein: CASSLVGHSSGNTIYF.

To note about this clonotype: One end of the junction varies from germline; a read error may be responsible. The chain is built from TRBV5-1 and TRBJ2-7, with 9 nucleotides matching TRBD1. The CDR3 totals 15 residues. The germline V gene encodes CDR1 SGHRS and CDR2 YFSETQ. The CDR3 is CASSKGQGSSYKQYF. In nucleotides, the CDR3 is TGCGCCAGCAGCAAGGGACAGGGATCGAGCTACAAGCAGTACTTC. Full variable domain (remainder filled in from reference TRBV5-1 and TRBJ2-7): KAGVTQTPRYLIKTRGQQVTLSCSPISGHRSVSWYQQTPGQGLQFLFEYFSETQRNKGNFPGRFSGRQFSNSRSEMNVSTLELGDSALYLCASSKGQGSSYKQYFGPGTRLTVT.

This clonotype was detected ten times or more. V is TRBV12-5 and J is TRBJ1-1; D is unresolved. This CDR3 contains 12 residues. The germline V gene encodes CDR1 LGHNT and CDR2 FRNRAP. V lost 6 bases to trimming and J lost 11 bases, with 16 bases between them. The CDR3 DNA is TGTGCTAGTGGCTCCCCCCCGGTAGCTGCTTTCTTT. This sequence encodes CASGSPPVAAFF.

This clonotype was counted many times. The chain is built from TRBV6-5 and TRBJ2-5; a weak D match, TRBD2 (6 bases). The germline gives CDR1 MNHEY, CDR2 SVGAGI. CDR3 length equals 14 residues. Trimming took off 2 bases at V and 5 bases at J, with 12 bases between the two ends. The CDR3 sequence is CASSYGQGGETQYF. CDR3 coding DNA: TGTGCCAGCAGTTACGGCCAGGGAGGCGAGACCCAGTACTTC.

This clonotype has only a few counts. The chain recombines TRBV27 with TRBJ1-1; D gene unclear. Trimming stripped 0 bases from V and 5 bases from J, with 7 bases between. CDR3 size: 13 residues. The V gene's germline CDR1 is MNHEY and CDR2 SMNVEV (reference sequence). DNA for the CDR3: TGTGCCAGCAGTTTATCAGAACTAACTGAAGCTTTCTTT. It translates to CASSLSELTEAFF.